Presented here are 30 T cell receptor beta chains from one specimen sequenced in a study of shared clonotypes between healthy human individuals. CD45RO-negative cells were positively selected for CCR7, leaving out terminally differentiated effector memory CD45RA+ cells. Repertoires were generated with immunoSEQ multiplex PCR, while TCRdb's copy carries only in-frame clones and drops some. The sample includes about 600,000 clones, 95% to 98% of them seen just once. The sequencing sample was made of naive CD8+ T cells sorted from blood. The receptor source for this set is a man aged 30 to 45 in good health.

CDR3 in DNA: TGCGCCAGCAGCTTGACAGATTACACAGATACGCAGTATTTT. It is translated as CASSLTDYTDTQYF. The gene calls are TRBV5-1 and TRBJ2-3; D ambiguous. V was cut by 1 base and J by 2 bases, with 8 bases left in between. The CDR3 is made up of 14 amino acids. The germline V gene has CDR1 SGHRS and CDR2 YFSETQ.

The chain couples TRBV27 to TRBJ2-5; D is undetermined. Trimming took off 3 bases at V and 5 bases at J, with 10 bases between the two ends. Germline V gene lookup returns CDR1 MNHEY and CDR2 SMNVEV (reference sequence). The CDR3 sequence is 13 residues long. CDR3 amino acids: CASSFGEYETQYF. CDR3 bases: TGTGCCAGCAGTTTCGGCGAGTATGAGACCCAGTACTTC.

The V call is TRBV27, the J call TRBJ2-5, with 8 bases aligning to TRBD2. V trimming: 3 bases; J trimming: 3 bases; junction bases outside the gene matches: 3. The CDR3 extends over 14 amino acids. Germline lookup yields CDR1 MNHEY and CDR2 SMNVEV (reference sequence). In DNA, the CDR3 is TGTGCCAGCAGTTTCCTCGGGGGGGAAGAGACCCAGTACTTC. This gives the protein CASSFLGGEETQYF.

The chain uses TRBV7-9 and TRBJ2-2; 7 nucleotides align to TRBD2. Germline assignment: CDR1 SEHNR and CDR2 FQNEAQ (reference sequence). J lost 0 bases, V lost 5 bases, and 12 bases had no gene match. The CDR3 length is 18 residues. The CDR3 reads CASSPVGGAIPNTGELFF. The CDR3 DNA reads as TGTGCCAGCAGCCCGGTGGGAGGGGCCATACCGAACACCGGGGAGCTGTTTTTT.

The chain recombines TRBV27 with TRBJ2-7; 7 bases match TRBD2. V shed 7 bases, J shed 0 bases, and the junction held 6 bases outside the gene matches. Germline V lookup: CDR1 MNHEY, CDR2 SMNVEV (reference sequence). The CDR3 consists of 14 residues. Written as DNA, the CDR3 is TGTGCCAGCACCATACTAGCGTCCTCCTACGAGCAGTACTTC. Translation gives CASTILASSYEQYF.

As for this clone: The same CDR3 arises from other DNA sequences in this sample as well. This chain's CDR3 is CASSSGTGGGQPQHF. The DNA of the CDR3 is TGTGCCAGCAGCTCTGGGACAGGGGGAGGTCAGCCCCAGCATTTT. The chain couples TRBV7-9 to TRBJ1-5, with TRBD1 identical over 11 bases. V was pared by 4 bases and J by 6 bases, with 5 bases of the junction left unmatched. CDR1 is SEHNR and CDR2 is FQNEAQ in the germline V gene (reference sequence). The CDR3 sequence is 15 residues long.

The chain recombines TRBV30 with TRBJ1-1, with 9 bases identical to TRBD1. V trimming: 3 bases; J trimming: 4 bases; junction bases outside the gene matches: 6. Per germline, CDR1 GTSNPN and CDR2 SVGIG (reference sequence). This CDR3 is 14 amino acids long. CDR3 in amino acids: CAWSPGQGGTEAFF. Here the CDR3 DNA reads TGTGCCTGGAGCCCGGGACAGGGAGGCACTGAAGCTTTCTTT.

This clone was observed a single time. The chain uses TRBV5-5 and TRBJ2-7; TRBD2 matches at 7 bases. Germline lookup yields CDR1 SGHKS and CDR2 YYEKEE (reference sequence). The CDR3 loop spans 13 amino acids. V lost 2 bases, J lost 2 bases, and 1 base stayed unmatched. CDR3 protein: CASSFGTTYEQYF. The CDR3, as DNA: TGTGCCAGCAGCTTCGGGACTACCTACGAGCAGTACTTC.

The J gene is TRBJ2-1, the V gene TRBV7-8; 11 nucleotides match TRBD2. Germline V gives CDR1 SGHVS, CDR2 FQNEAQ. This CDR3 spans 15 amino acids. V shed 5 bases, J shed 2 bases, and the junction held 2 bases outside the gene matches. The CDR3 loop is CASSLSGRAYNEQFF. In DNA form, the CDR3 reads TGTGCCAGCAGCCTTAGCGGGAGGGCCTACAATGAGCAGTTCTTC.

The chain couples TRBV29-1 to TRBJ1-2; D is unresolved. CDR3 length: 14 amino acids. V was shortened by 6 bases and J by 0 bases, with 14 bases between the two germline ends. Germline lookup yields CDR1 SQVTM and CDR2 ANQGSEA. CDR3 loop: CSVPQVGANYGYTF. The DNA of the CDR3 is TGCAGCGTACCGCAGGTGGGAGCTAACTATGGCTACACCTTC.

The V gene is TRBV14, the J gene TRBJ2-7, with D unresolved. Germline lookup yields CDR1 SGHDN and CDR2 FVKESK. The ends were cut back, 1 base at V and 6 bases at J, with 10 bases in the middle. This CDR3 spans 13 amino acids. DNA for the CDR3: TGTGCCAGCAGCCAAGTAGGGCCCAGCGAGCAGTACTTC. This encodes CASSQVGPSEQYF.

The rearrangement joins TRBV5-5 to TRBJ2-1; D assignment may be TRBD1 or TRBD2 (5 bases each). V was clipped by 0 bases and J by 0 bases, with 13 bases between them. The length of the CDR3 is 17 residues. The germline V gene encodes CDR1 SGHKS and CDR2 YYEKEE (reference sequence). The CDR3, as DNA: TGTGCCAGCAGCTTGGGAGGGCCGGGACCCTCCTACAATGAGCAGTTCTTC. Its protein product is CASSLGGPGPSYNEQFF.

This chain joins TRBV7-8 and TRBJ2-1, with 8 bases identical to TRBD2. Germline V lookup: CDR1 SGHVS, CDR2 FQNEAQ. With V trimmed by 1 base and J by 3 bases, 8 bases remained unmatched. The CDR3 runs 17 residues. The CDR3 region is CASSLGYERENYNEQFF. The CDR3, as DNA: TGTGCCAGCAGCTTAGGCTATGAGCGGGAGAACTACAATGAGCAGTTCTTC.

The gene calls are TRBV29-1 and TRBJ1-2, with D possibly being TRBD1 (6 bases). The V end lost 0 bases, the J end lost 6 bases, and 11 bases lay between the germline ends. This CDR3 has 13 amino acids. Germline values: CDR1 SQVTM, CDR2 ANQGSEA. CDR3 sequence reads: CSVEEQGNHGYTF. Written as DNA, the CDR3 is TGCAGCGTTGAAGAACAGGGCAATCATGGCTACACCTTC.

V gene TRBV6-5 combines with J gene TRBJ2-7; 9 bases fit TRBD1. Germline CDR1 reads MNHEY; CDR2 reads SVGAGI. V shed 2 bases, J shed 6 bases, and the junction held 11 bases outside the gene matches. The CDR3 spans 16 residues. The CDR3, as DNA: TGTGCCAGCAGTTACGAGCGGACCGGGACAGGGTCCGAGCAGTACTTC. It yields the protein CASSYERTGTGSEQYF.

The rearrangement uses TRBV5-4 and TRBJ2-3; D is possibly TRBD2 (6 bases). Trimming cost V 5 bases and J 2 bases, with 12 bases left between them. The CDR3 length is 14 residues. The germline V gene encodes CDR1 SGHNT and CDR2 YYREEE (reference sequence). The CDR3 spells CASSGRRATDTQYF. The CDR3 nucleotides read TGTGCCAGCAGTGGGAGGCGGGCCACAGATACGCAGTATTTT.

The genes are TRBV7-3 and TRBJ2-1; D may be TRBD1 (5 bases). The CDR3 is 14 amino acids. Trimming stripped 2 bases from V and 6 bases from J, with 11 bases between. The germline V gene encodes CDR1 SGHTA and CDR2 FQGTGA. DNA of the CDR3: TGTGCCAGCAGCTTAGCAGGTAGGGGCAATGAGCAGTTCTTC. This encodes CASSLAGRGNEQFF.

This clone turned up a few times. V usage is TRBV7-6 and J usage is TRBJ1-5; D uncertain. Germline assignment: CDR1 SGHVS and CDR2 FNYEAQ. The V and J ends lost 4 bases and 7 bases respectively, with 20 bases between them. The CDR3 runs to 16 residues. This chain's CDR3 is CASSSAVGNTLQPQHF. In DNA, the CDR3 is TGTGCCAGCAGCTCCGCCGTAGGCAATACTTTACAGCCCCAGCATTTT.

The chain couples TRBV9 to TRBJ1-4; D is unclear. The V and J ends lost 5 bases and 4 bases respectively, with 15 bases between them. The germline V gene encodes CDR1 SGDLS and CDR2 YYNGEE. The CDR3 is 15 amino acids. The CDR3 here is CASSSGPELNEKLFF. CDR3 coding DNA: TGTGCCAGCAGTTCGGGCCCGGAGCTTAATGAAAAACTGTTTTTT.

The CDR3 reads CASMTGSTYEQYF. The CDR3 coding sequence is TGTGCCAGCATGACAGGGTCTACCTACGAGCAGTACTTC. V usage is TRBV7-9 and J usage is TRBJ2-7; 7 nucleotides match TRBD1. Trimming cost V 7 bases and J 2 bases; bases outside gene matches: 5. The CDR3 sequence is 13 residues long. Per the germline V gene, CDR1 is SEHNR and CDR2 is FQNEAQ (reference sequence).

The CDR3 coding sequence is TGTGCCAGCAGCTTGGAGGGAGGGAACGAGCAGTACTTC. Its protein product is CASSLEGGNEQYF. The chain is built from TRBV5-4 and TRBJ2-7; 7 nucleotides align to TRBD2. There are 13 residues in the CDR3. Germline assignment: CDR1 SGHNT and CDR2 YYREEE (reference sequence). After removal of 0 bases from V and 5 bases from J, the junction contained 2 bases not matched to a gene.

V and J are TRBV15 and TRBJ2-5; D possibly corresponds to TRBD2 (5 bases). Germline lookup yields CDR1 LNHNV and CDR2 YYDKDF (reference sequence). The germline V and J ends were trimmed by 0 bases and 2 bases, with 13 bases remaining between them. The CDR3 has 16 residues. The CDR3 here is CATSRDRGRGQETQYF. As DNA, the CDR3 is TGTGCCACCAGCAGAGATCGGGGTAGAGGACAAGAGACCCAGTACTTC.

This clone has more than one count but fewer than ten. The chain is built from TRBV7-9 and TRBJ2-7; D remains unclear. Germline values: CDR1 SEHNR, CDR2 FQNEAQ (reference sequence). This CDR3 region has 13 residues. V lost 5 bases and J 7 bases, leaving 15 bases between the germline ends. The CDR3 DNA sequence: TGTGCCAGCAGCCGAGACCCCCGAATTGAGCAGTACTTC. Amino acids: CASSRDPRIEQYF.

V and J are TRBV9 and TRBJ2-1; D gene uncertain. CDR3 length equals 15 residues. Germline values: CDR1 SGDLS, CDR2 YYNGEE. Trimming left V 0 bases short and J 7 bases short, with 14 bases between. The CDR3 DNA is TGTGCCAGCAGCGTAGATGGTGTTGTGGGAAATGAGCAGTTCTTC. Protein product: CASSVDGVVGNEQFF.

CDR3 DNA: TGCAGCGTTGACTGGACTAGCGGGAGGGCGGGGGTCGCAGATACGCAGTATTTT. Its protein product is CSVDWTSGRAGVADTQYF. This rearrangement joins TRBV29-1 to TRBJ2-3, with TRBD2 matching over 15 bases. The CDR3 length is 18 residues. The germline CDR1 and CDR2 sequences are SQVTM and ANQGSEA. The ends lost 3 bases at V and 4 bases at J; junction bases unmatched: 11.

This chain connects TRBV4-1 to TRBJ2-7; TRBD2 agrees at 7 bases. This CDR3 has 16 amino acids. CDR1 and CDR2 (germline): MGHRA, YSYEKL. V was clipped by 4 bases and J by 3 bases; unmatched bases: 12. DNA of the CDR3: TGCGCCAGCAGCCTGTACTCCGGGACTATAATCTACGAGCAGTACTTC. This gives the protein CASSLYSGTIIYEQYF.

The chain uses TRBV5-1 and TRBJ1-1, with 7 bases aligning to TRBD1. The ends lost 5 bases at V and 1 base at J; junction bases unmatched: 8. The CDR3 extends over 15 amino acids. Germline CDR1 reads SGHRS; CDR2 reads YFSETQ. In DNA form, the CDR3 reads TGCGCCAGCAGTCGCACAGGGGCCACGAACACTGAAGCTTTCTTT. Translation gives CASSRTGATNTEAFF.

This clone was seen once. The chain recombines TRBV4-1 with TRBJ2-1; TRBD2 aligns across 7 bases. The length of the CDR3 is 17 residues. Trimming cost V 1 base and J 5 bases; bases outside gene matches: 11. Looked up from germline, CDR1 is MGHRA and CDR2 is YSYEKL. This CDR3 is CASSQVGEGLTDNEQFF. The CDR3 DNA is TGCGCCAGCAGCCAAGTGGGGGAGGGCCTAACCGACAATGAGCAGTTCTTC.

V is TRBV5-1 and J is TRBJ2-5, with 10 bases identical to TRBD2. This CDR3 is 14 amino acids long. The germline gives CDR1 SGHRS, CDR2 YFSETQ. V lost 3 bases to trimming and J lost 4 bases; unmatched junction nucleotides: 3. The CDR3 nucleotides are TGCGCCAGCAGCTCGGGACTAGCGCGAGAGACCCAGTACTTC. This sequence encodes CASSSGLARETQYF. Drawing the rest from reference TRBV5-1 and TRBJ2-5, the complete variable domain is KAGVTQTPRYLIKTRGQQVTLSCSPISGHRSVSWYQQTPGQGLQFLFEYFSETQRNKGNFPGRFSGRQFSNSRSEMNVSTLELGDSALYLCASSSGLARETQYFGPGTRLLVL.

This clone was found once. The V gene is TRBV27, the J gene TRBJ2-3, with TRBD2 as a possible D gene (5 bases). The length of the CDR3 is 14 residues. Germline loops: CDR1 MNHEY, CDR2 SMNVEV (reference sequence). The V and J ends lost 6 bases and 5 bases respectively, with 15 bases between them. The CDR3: CASRSRRSGDTQYF. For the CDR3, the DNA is TGTGCCAGCAGATCCCGTCGGAGCGGAGATACGCAGTATTTT.